This TCR beta chain was observed in a study of OX40 agonist ivuxolimab in advanced cancers. This clone was counted once. Sequencing was performed with immunoSEQ multiplex PCR; in TCRdb, only in-frame clones are kept and a portion is missing. In the table there are tens of thousands of clones, nearly 90% of which are singletons. Germline-derived CDR1 and CDR2 are KGHSH and LQKENI. Germline trimming cut 9 bases from V and 4 bases from J; bases unmatched to any gene: 17. The CDR3 runs to 16 residues. The sequence came from an adult with an advanced solid tumor such as melanoma, head and neck, liver or kidney cancer. The rearrangement links TRBV18 to TRBJ1-1, with 7 bases matching TRBD1. The sample was CD4+ or CD8+ T cells sorted from blood, taken in a trial of the OX40 agonist ivuxolimab. CDR3 DNA: TGTGCCAGTTACATCGACAGGGCCGGGTGGGCCACTGAAGCTTTCTTT. Its protein product is CASYIDRAGWATEAFF. The full variable domain, rest sourced from reference TRBV18 and TRBJ1-1, is NAGVMQNPRHLVRRRGQEARLRCSPMKGHSHVYWYRQLPEEGLKFMVYLQKENIIDESGMPKERFSAEFPKEGPSILRIQQVVRGDSAAYFCASYIDRAGWATEAFFGQGTRLTVV.